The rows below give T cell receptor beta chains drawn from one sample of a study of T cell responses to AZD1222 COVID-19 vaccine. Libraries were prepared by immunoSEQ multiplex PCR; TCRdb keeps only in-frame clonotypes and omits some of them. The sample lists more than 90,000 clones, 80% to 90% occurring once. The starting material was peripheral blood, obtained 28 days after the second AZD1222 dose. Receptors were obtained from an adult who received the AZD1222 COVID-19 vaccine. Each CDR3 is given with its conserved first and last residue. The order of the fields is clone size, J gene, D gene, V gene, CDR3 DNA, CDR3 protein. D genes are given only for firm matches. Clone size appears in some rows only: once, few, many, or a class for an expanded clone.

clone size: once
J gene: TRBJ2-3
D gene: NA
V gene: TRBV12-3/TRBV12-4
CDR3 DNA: TGTGCCAGCAGTTTTAGGGATACGCAGTATTTT
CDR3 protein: CASSFRDTQYF

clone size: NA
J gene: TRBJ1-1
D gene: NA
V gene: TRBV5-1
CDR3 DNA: TGCGCCAGCAGCTTTTATACAGGGTATGAAAGCACTGAAGCTTTCTTT
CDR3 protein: CASSFYTGYESTEAFF

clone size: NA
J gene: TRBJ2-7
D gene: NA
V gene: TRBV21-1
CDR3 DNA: TGTGCCAGCAGCAAGTCCTACGAGCAGTACTTC
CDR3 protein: CASSKSYEQYF

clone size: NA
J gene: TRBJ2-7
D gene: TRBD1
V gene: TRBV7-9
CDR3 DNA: TGTGCCAGCAGCTTATTTCCGCGGGGGGACAGGGGGTACGAGCAGTACTTC
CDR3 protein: CASSLFPRGDRGYEQYF

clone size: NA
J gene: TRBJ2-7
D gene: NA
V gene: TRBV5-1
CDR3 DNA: TGCGCCAGCAGCTTGGGTTCCCGAGAAGTGTACGAGCAGTACTTC
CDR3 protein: CASSLGSREVYEQYF

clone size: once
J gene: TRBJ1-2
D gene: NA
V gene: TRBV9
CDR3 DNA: TGTGCCAGCAGCGCAGACAGCTATGGCTACACCTTC
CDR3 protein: CASSADSYGYTF

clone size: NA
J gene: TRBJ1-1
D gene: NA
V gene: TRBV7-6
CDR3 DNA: TGTGCCAGCAGCGTAAACACTGAAGCTTTCTTT
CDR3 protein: CASSVNTEAFF

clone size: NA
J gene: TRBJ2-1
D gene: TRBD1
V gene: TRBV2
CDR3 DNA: TGTGCCAGCAGTGGGGGACAGTTAATTTACAATGAGCAGTTCTTC
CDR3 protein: CASSGGQLIYNEQFF

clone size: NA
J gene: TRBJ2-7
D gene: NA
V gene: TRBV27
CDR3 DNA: TGTGCCAGCAGTTTCGGGTGGGGATCCTACGAGCAGTACTTC
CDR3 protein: CASSFGWGSYEQYF

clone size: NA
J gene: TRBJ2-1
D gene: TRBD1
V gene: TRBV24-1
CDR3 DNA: TGTGCCACCAGTGCGGGGACAGGGGAGGTGGGTGAGCAGTTCTTC
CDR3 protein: CATSAGTGEVGEQFF

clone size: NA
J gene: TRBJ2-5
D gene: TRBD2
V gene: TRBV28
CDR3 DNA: TGTGCCAGCAGTTCTTCCACTAGCGGGAGAGGGAGGACCCAGTACTTC
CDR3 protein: CASSSSTSGRGRTQYF

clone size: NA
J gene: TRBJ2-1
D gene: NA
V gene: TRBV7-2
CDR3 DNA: TGTGCCAGCAGCTTTGGGTTGTCGAGCTCCTACAATGAGCAGTTCTTC
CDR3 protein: CASSFGLSSSYNEQFF

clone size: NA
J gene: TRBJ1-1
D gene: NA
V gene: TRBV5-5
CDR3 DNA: TGTGCCAGCAGCTTATCGACCGGGGGGGCCACTGAAGCTTTCTTT
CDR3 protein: CASSLSTGGATEAFF

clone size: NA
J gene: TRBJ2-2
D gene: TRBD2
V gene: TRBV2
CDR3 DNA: TGTGCCGGATCTCGCCAGCGGGGGGACGGCACCGGGGAGCTGTTTTTT
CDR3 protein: CAGSRQRGDGTGELFF

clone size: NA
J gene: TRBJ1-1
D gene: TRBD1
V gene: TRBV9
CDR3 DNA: TGTGCCAGCAGCGTAGCGGCGGGACAGATGAACACTGAAGCTTTCTTT
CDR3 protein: CASSVAAGQMNTEAFF

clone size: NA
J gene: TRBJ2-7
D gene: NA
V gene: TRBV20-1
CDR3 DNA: TGCAGTGCTAGAGATAACGAGCAGTACTTC
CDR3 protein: CSARDNEQYF

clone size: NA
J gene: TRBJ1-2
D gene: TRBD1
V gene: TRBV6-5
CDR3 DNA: TGTGCCAGCAGACGGACAGGGGTTAACTATGGCTACACCTTC
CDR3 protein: CASRRTGVNYGYTF

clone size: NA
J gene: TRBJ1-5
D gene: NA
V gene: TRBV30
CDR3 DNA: TGTGCCTGGAGCGGGCAGGGAAATCAGCCCCAGCATTTT
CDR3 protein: CAWSGQGNQPQHF

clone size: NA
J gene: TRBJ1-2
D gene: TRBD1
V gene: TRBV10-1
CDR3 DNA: TGCGCCAGCAGTGACTTCGGACAGGGCGACTATGGCTACACCTTC
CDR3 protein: CASSDFGQGDYGYTF

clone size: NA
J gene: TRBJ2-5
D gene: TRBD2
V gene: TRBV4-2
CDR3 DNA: TGTGCCAGCAGCCGAACTAGCGGGGGGGCCAGAGAGACCCAGTACTTC
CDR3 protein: CASSRTSGGARETQYF

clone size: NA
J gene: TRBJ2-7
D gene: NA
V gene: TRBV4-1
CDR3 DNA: TGCGCCAGCAGCCAAGGTTTAGCGGTGGGCGAGCAGTACTTC
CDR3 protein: CASSQGLAVGEQYF

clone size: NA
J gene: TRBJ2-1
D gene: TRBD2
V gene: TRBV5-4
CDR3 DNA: TGTGCCAGCAGCCCGAGTGCTAGCGGGGGGTCCTCCTACAATGAGCAGTTCTTC
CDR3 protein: CASSPSASGGSSYNEQFF

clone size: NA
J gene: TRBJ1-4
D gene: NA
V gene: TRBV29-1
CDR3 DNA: TGCAGCGTACGCCAGGGAGGTAGTGAAAAACTGTTTTTT
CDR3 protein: CSVRQGGSEKLFF

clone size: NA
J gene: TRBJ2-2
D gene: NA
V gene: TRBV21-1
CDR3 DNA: TGTGCCAGCAGCAAAGAGGAAGGGACAGAGAACACCGGGGAGCTGTTTTTT
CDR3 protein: CASSKEEGTENTGELFF

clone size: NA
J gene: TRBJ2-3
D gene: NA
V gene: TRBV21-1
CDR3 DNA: TGTGCCAGCACTCCCCCGGATACGCAGTATTTT
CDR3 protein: CASTPPDTQYF

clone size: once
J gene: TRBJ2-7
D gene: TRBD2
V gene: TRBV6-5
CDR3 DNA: TGTGCCAGCAGTTACTCGAGGACTAGCCCCTACGAGCAGTACTTC
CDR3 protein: CASSYSRTSPYEQYF

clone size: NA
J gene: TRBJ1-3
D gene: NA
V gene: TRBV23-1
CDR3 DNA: TGCGCCAGCAGTCACCCTTACTCTGGAAACACCATATATTTT
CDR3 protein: CASSHPYSGNTIYF

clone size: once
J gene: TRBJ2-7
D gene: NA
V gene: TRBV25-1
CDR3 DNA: TGTGCCAGCAGTGTTGGCACCGAGCAGTACTTC
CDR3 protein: CASSVGTEQYF

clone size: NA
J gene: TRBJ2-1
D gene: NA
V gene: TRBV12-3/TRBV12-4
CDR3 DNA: TGTGCCAGCAGTTTAGCGACGCGGGGTGAGCAGTTCTTC
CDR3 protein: CASSLATRGEQFF